This T cell receptor beta chain was identified during a study of blood T cell repertoires in COVID-19. Source study methods: Reference gene primer amplification gave estimated nucleated cell counts. Data came from immunoSEQ multiplex PCR; TCRdb stores just in-frame clones and leaves some out. That table gives V, J and clone size, and the DNA gave D and trimming. This sample carries about 100,000 clones, around 85% of them seen once, and the ten largest clones take approximately 2.5%. Germline loops: CDR1 SGHNT, CDR2 YYREEE (reference sequence). CDR3 length: 15 amino acids. V lost 4 bases and J 3 bases, leaving 16 bases between the germline ends.

Sequenced sample: PBMCs or T cells enriched from blood (not recorded which). This clonotype was sampled from a woman between 45 and 60 years old who had recovered from COVID-19. This chain connects TRBV5-4 to TRBJ1-2; weak D call: TRBD1 (6 bases). The CDR3 nucleotides are TGTGCCAGCAGCAGGGGAGGGGGGGCGGACTATGGCTACACCTTC. Amino acid sequence: CASSRGGGADYGYTF.